These 9 T cell receptor beta chains were sequenced from one sample in a study of a mutant IDH1 vaccine in newly diagnosed glioma. No antigen is known for these receptors. Sequenced by immunoSEQ multiplex PCR; TCRdb stores in-frame clones only, minus some. This table has about 60,000 clones, about 86% appearing once. Time point described: week 5, during vaccination. The vaccine gave 300 ug of a 20-mer mutant IDH1 peptide subcutaneously per dose. The material was PBMCs, obtained from a glioma patient whose treatment included an IDH1 peptide vaccine. The receptors come from a woman aged 45-60 years with glioma.

This rearrangement joins TRBV5-8 to TRBJ1-2; TRBD1 matches at 10 bases. The germline V gene has CDR1 SGHTS and CDR2 YDEGEE. V shed 1 base, J shed 1 base, and the junction held 4 bases outside the gene matches. The CDR3 is made up of 16 amino acids. The CDR3 DNA sequence: TGTGCCAGCAGCTTGTACCGGACAGGGGGTAACTATGGCTACACCTTC. This codes for CASSLYRTGGNYGYTF.

Here the CDR3 reads CASSLQSTGTGATGYTF. CDR3 in DNA: TGTGCCAGCAGCCTCCAAAGCACCGGGACAGGGGCAACGGGCTACACCTTC. The V and J genes are TRBV7-9 and TRBJ1-2; 10 bases match TRBD1. The CDR3 has 17 amino acids. CDR1 is SEHNR and CDR2 is FQNEAQ in the germline V gene (reference sequence). V dropped 5 bases and J dropped 8; count of bases not matched to a gene: 17.

This clone has only one observation. The chain has TRBV7-9 and TRBJ2-5, with a tentative D call TRBD1 (6 bases). The germline CDR1 and CDR2 sequences are SEHNR and FQNEAQ (reference sequence). V was trimmed by 5 bases and J by 4 bases, leaving 14 bases between them. This CDR3 is built from 14 residues. In DNA, the CDR3 is TGTGCCAGCAGCCCGGTGGGGGCGGGAGAGACCCAGTACTTC. As protein: CASSPVGAGETQYF.

The chain combines TRBV5-5 with TRBJ2-1; 9 nucleotides align to TRBD1. Losses at the gene ends were 0 bases for V and 4 bases for J; bases not matched to a gene: 5. Per germline, CDR1 SGHKS and CDR2 YYEKEE (reference sequence). The CDR3 totals 16 residues. The CDR3 coding sequence is TGTGCCAGCAGCTTGGCCTGGACAGGGGTATACAATGAGCAGTTCTTC. It codes for CASSLAWTGVYNEQFF.

The chain combines TRBV5-1 with TRBJ2-7, with 9 positions matching TRBD1. Germline V gene sequence: CDR1 SGHRS, CDR2 YFSETQ. The CDR3 length is 13 residues. V trimming: 3 bases; J trimming: 6 bases; junction bases outside the gene matches: 4. CDR3 coding DNA: TGCGCCAGCAGCTCGGACAGGGGTGGCGAGCAGTACTTC. As protein: CASSSDRGGEQYF.

The rearrangement joins TRBV4-2 to TRBJ2-7, with D unclear. Germline CDR1 reads LGHNA; CDR2 reads YNFKEQ. This CDR3 contains 13 residues. Trimming shortened V by 0 bases and J by 5 bases, and 8 bases separated the two germline ends. CDR3 in DNA: TGTGCCAGCAGCCAAGAAGTTCGGAACGAGCAGTACTTC. Translated, it gives CASSQEVRNEQYF.

The rearrangement uses TRBV6-1 and TRBJ1-3; possible D gene TRBD1, 6 bases. CDR1 is MNHNS and CDR2 is SASEGT in the germline V gene. The CDR3 consists of 15 residues. Trimming stripped 2 bases from V and 0 bases from J, with 8 bases between. This CDR3 reads CASSERGSSGNTIYF. The CDR3 region has the DNA TGTGCCAGCAGTGAAAGGGGGAGCTCTGGAAACACCATATATTTT.

The CDR3 coding sequence is TGTGCCAGCAGCGTAGTTGATCAGCCGGAGACCCAGTACTTC. This encodes CASSVVDQPETQYF. V is TRBV9 and J is TRBJ2-5; D unclear. Germline assignment: CDR1 SGDLS and CDR2 YYNGEE. The germline V and J ends were trimmed by 0 bases and 5 bases, with 11 bases remaining between them. The CDR3 contains 14 residues.

The rearrangement joins TRBV27 to TRBJ2-7; D is possibly TRBD1 (6 bases). V was cut by 5 bases and J by 1 base, with 12 bases left in between. This CDR3 contains 14 residues. Germline loops: CDR1 MNHEY, CDR2 SMNVEV (reference sequence). The CDR3 loop reads CASSLDRKSYEQYF. For the CDR3, the DNA is TGTGCCAGCAGTCTCGACAGGAAATCCTACGAGCAGTACTTC.